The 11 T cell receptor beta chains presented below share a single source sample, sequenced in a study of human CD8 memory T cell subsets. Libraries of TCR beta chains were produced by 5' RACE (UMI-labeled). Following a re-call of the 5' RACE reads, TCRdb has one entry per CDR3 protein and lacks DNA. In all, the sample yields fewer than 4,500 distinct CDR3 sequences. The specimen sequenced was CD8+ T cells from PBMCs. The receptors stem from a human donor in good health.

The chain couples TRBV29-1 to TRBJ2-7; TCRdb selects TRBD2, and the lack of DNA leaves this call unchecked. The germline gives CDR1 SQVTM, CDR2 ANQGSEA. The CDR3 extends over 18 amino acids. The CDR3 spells CSALAPGTSGRTRVEQYF.

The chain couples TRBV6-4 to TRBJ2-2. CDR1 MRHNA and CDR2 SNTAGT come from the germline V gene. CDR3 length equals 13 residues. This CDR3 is CASSDGSTGELFF.

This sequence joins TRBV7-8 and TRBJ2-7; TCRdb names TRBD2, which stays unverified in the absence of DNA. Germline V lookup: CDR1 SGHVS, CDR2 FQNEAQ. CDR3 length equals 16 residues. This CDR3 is CASSLEAGRPSGEQYF.

The CDR3 spells CSADVGQGLYYEQYF. The chain joins TRBV29-1 to TRBJ2-7; lacking DNA, the TRBD1 call made by TCRdb goes unchecked. The CDR3 has 15 amino acids. The V gene's germline CDR1 is SQVTM and CDR2 ANQGSEA.

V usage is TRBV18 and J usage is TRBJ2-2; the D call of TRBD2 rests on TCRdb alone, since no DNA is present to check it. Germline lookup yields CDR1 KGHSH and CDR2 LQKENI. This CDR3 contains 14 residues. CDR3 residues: CASSPRTNTGELFF.

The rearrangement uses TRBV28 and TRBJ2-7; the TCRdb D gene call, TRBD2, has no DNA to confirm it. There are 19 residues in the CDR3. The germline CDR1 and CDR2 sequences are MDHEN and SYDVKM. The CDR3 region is CASSPQGAGLAGGQFPRYF.

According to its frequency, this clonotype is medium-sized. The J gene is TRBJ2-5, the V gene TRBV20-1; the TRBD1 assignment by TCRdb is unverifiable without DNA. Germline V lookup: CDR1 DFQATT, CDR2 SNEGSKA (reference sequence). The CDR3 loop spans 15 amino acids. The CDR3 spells CSAKDDRGLLETQYF.

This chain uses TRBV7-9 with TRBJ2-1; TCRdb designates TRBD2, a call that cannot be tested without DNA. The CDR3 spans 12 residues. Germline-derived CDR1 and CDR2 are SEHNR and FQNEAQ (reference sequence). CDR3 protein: CASSSAGVGQFF.

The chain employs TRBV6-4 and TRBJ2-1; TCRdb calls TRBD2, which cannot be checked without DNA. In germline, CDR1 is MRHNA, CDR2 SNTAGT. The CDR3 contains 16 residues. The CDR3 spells CASSEGGLAGHNEQFF.

CDR3 residues: CASSYGGNTEAFF. The chain is built from TRBV11-3 and TRBJ1-1; no DNA is available, so the TRBD1 call from TCRdb remains unchecked. The CDR3 totals 13 residues. The V gene's germline CDR1 is SGHNT and CDR2 YENEEA.

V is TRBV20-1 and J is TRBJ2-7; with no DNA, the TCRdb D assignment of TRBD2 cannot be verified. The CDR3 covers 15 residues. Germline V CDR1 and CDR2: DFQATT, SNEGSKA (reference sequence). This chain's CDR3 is CSARGGTSDSYEQYF.